Reported below is one T cell receptor beta chain. Its antigen specificity is not known. Base qualities are missing; no much larger clone stands one base away. CDR1 and CDR2 are drawn from the germline V gene: SGHAT, FQNNGV. The CDR3 runs 12 residues from the cysteine to the phenylalanine. The CDR3 DNA has 36 bases and is translated from base 1. Relative to germline, V is 4 bases shorter and J is 6 bases shorter, with 10 bases between their ends. The data are from a study of immune cell composition in non-small cell lung cancer (dated by TCRdb to the late 2010s). For the wider study: Histologic subtype, mainly lung adenocarcinoma or squamous cell carcinoma, was assigned on the basis of H&E together with p63, CK5, Napsin A and TTF-1 immunohistochemistry. In supplementary cohort #1, which comprised around 11 lung adenocarcinoma cases, paired tumour/lung TCR-beta sequencing was performed and TIL populations were generated so that tumour reactivity could be assessed. A handful of tumour specimens with TCR-beta data were of rare histological subtypes and were excluded from the subtype comparisons. Adaptive Biotechnologies TCR-beta sequencing was carried out on about 31 paired NSCLC tumour and non-adjacent lung specimens, as well as on approximately 25 tumour-only specimens.

TCR-beta CDR3 regions were amplified from genomic DNA by a two-step multiplex PCR, with the second step adding Illumina-compatible adaptors. As a commercial immunoSEQ service, TCR-beta immunosequencing was carried out on an Illumina platform. Turning to the authors' computational methods: Repertoires were summarised by productive clonality and by Top 10 Clones, defined as the percentage of T-cell templates derived from the ten most frequent sequences. Productive clonality ranged from 0 to 1, with 1 indicating a monoclonal population. Sequences comprising at least 0.1% of tumour T-cell templates but absent from matched non-adjacent lung were defined as tumour-associated clones and were identified via log10 scatter plots. Two-group comparisons used Student's t-tests, stages used ANOVA, and relationships used linear regression, analysed in GraphPad Prism7 and R. TCRdb provides this immuneACCESS table in a form limited to in-frame rearrangements. Some clones are lacking; in checked studies, under half of them reflect an unresolved V gene, and why the rest are absent is not known. V and J calls and clone size come straight from that table; D and trimming were deduced from the DNA. This sample lists under 2,000 clones; 75% to 85% were detected once. The biggest ten clones account for under 13% of the sample.

General findings and caveats noted by the study authors: Top 10 clone scores and productive clonality were significantly higher in lung squamous cell carcinoma than in lung adenocarcinoma tumours. Tumour-associated clones >0.5% were found in nearly half of NSCLC cases, namely in around 33% of adenocarcinomas versus 75% of squamous carcinomas. In approximately nine adenocarcinoma cases, a strong correlation was found between maximal tumour-associated clone frequency and TIL tumour reactivity, whereas no such correlation was found between overall clonality and TIL tumour reactivity. No significant correlation was found between tumour TCR-beta clonality and smoking pack-years. The reactivity cohort contained only 10 or so cases, and the tumour-reactive clones were not shown to have sequences in common with the dominant in vivo tumour-associated clones.

From frozen aliquots of unsorted single-cell suspensions, genomic DNA was isolated using the QIAamp DNA kit. Tumour samples were surgically resected non-small cell lung cancer tissue. Tissues arrived within 2 hours after resection and were immediately processed into single-cell suspensions. Tissue was broken up mechanically, digested enzymatically with DNase I, collagenase I and hyaluronidase for approximately 31 minutes at 37 degrees C, and then filtered and RBC-lysed. The specimen sequenced was lung tumor tissue. This chain joins TRBV11-2 to TRBJ2-7, with the D gene not clear enough to name. This sequence was found in a human donor with non-small cell lung cancer. The CDR3 protein is CASSSEFGEQYF. The DNA sequence is as follows: TGTGCCAGCAGCTCGGAGTTCGGCGAGCAGTACTTC. Reference TRBV11-2 and TRBJ2-7 genes cover what lies past the CDR3, so the full variable domain is EAGVAQSPRYKIIEKRQSVAFWCNPISGHATLYWYQQILGQGPKLLIQFQNNGVVDDSQLPKDRFSAERLKGVDSTLKIQPAKLEDSAVYLCASSSEFGEQYFGPGTRLTVT.